What follows are 19 T cell receptor beta chains derived from one specimen sequenced in a study of blood T cell repertoires in COVID-19. Measured with immunoSEQ multiplex PCR; TCRdb has only the in-frame clones, and not every one. The profile shows under 250,000 clones, over 80% of them singletons. The source material was PBMCs or T cells enriched from blood (not recorded which). Source of these receptors: a woman in her twenties or thirties who had been exposed to COVID-19.

The chain carries TRBV5-5 and TRBJ1-3; D uncertain. Trimming pared 1 base from V and 2 bases from J, leaving 7 bases between. Germline loops: CDR1 SGHKS, CDR2 YYEKEE (reference sequence). CDR3 length equals 14 residues. CDR3 amino acids: CASSLLVPGNTIYF. The CDR3 DNA reads TGTGCCAGCAGCTTGCTAGTACCTGGAAACACCATATATTTT.

The chain carries TRBV3-1 (or the pseudogene TRBV3-2) and TRBJ2-1, with 11 nucleotides matching TRBD2. The CDR3 has 14 residues. CDR1 and CDR2 (germline): LGHDT, YNNKEL (reference sequence). V was pared by 1 base and J by 10 bases, with 3 bases of the junction left unmatched. The DNA for the CDR3 is TGTGCCAGCAGCCAAGGAGCTAGCGGGAGGGAGCAGTTCTTC. Its protein product is CASSQGASGREQFF.

The chain uses TRBV9 and TRBJ1-6; 9 bases fit TRBD1. The CDR3 has 15 amino acids. Trimming at V came to 3 bases and at J to 8 bases, leaving 6 bases not matched to a gene. The V gene's germline CDR1 is SGDLS and CDR2 YYNGEE. The CDR3 DNA reads as TGTGCCAGCAGCGAAAAAGACAGGGGGGATTCACCCCTCCACTTT. This codes for CASSEKDRGDSPLHF.

V and J are TRBV11-2 and TRBJ2-5, with D possibly being TRBD2 (5 bases). This CDR3 has 14 amino acids. CDR1 SGHAT and CDR2 FQNNGV come from the germline V gene. Trimming cost V 5 bases and J 2 bases, with 12 bases left between them. The CDR3 DNA is TGTGCCAGCAGCGGAAACGGGGTACAAGAGACCCAGTACTTC. Protein product: CASSGNGVQETQYF. Variable domain in full (rest from reference TRBV11-2 and TRBJ2-5): EAGVAQSPRYKIIEKRQSVAFWCNPISGHATLYWYQQILGQGPKLLIQFQNNGVVDDSQLPKDRFSAERLKGVDSTLKIQPAKLEDSAVYLCASSGNGVQETQYFGPGTRLLVL.

The rearrangement uses TRBV5-6 and TRBJ1-1; 11 nucleotides line up with TRBD1. Trimming removed 4 bases from V and 1 base from J; junction bases left unmatched: 12. CDR1 and CDR2 (germline): SGHDT, YYEEEE. This CDR3 region has 18 residues. The CDR3 here is CASSPYWTGGGRNTEAFF. The CDR3 DNA sequence: TGTGCCAGCAGCCCCTACTGGACAGGGGGCGGTCGGAACACTGAAGCTTTCTTT.

The chain uses TRBV11-3 and TRBJ2-3; TRBD1 matches at 9 bases. The CDR3 runs to 17 residues. The trim removed 1 base at V and 6 bases at J, leaving 11 bases unmatched. The V gene's germline CDR1 is SGHNT and CDR2 YENEEA. The CDR3, as DNA: TGTGCCAGCAGCTTAGGAAAGCGGGACAGGGAGGACGATACGCAGTATTTT. This codes for CASSLGKRDREDDTQYF.

The rearrangement links TRBV6-5 to TRBJ1-5; 7 bases agree with TRBD1. CDR1 and CDR2 (germline): MNHEY, SVGAGI. This CDR3 is built from 15 residues. Trimming took 6 bases from V and 1 from J; bases not matched to a gene: 6. The CDR3 sequence is CASSRTGVSNQPQHF. CDR3 nucleotides: TGTGCCAGCAGCCGTACAGGGGTAAGCAATCAGCCCCAGCATTTT.

The chain combines TRBV12-3 or TRBV12-4 with TRBJ1-2; D unclear. V gave up 7 bases and J gave up 5 bases, with 14 bases separating them. The CDR3 sequence is 13 residues long. The DNA for the CDR3 is TGTGCCAGCAATCTACCTAGTTATTATGGCTACACCTTC. As protein: CASNLPSYYGYTF.

J is TRBJ2-7 and V is TRBV25-1, with 7 bases aligning to TRBD1. Per the germline V gene, CDR1 is MGHDK and CDR2 is SYGVNS. The CDR3 sequence is 13 residues long. V shed 6 bases and J 5 bases; nucleotides not matched to a gene: 7. The DNA for the CDR3 is TGTGCCAGCAGGAGACAGGGCAGGGACGAGCAGTACTTC. It yields the protein CASRRQGRDEQYF.

The rearrangement uses TRBV7-9 and TRBJ2-7, with 7 bases aligning to TRBD1. Unmatched junction bases numbered 8, after V lost 5 bases and J lost 7 bases. The germline V gene has CDR1 SEHNR and CDR2 FQNEAQ (reference sequence). The CDR3 spans 13 residues. The CDR3, as DNA: TGTGCCAGCAGCCAACCGACAGGGTGGGAGCAGTACTTC. Its translation is CASSQPTGWEQYF.

The chain links TRBV27 to TRBJ1-1; D gene unclear. This CDR3 region has 13 residues. Between the trimmed V and J ends, which lost 6 bases and 1 base, there was a span of 9 bases. The germline V gene has CDR1 MNHEY and CDR2 SMNVEV (reference sequence). The CDR3 bases are TGTGCCAGCAGCCTTTCGTGGAACACTGAAGCTTTCTTT. It codes for CASSLSWNTEAFF.

This chain joins TRBV11-1 and TRBJ2-1; 8 bases are shared with TRBD2. The V and J ends lost 3 bases and 0 bases, in that order; junction bases with no gene match: 4. CDR3 size: 16 residues. CDR1 is SGHAT, CDR2 FQDESV, per germline (reference sequence). CDR3 protein: CASSFRGTSSYNEQFF. The CDR3 DNA is TGTGCCAGCAGCTTCCGGGGGACTAGCTCCTACAATGAGCAGTTCTTC.

The genes are TRBV6-5 and TRBJ1-1; D is unresolved. Between the trimmed V and J ends, which lost 7 bases and 3 bases, there was a span of 12 bases. The germline CDR1 and CDR2 sequences are MNHEY and SVGAGI. The CDR3 extends over 13 amino acids. In DNA form, the CDR3 reads TGTGCCAGCATTATCGGAGCATACACTGAAGCTTTCTTT. Its protein product is CASIIGAYTEAFF.

The gene calls are TRBV10-3 and TRBJ1-4, with 10 positions matching TRBD1. Germline lookup yields CDR1 ENHRY and CDR2 SYGVKD. CDR3 length: 15 amino acids. The V and J ends lost 5 bases and 10 bases, in that order; junction bases with no gene match: 10. In DNA, the CDR3 is TGTGCCATCAGTTCAACCGATGGACAGGGGGGAAAACTGTTTTTT. This sequence encodes CAISSTDGQGGKLFF.

The chain is built from TRBV28 and TRBJ2-6, with D possibly TRBD2 on 6 matching bases. Germline V gives CDR1 MDHEN, CDR2 SYDVKM. This CDR3 is built from 17 residues. V was shortened by 2 bases and J by 0 bases, with 11 bases between the two germline ends. The CDR3 sequence is CASSLGGANSGANVLTF. The CDR3 DNA reads TGTGCCAGCAGTTTAGGCGGGGCGAACTCTGGGGCCAACGTCCTGACTTTC.

V and J are TRBV29-1 and TRBJ1-4; D perhaps matches TRBD1 (5 bases). V dropped 1 base and J dropped 5 bases, with 14 bases sitting between them. CDR1 is SQVTM and CDR2 is ANQGSEA in the germline V gene. The CDR3 has 15 residues. Here the CDR3 DNA reads TGCAGCGTTGAAGTTTCCGACAGACCAAATGAAAAACTGTTTTTT. It encodes CSVEVSDRPNEKLFF.

The chain recombines TRBV2 with TRBJ2-1, with a weak D call TRBD2 (5 bases). Trimming pared 7 bases from V and 8 bases from J, leaving 15 bases between. The germline V gene encodes CDR1 SNHLY and CDR2 FYNNEI. The CDR3 sequence is 13 residues long. CDR3 sequence (DNA): TGTGCCAGCAACCGGGAAGAGGTAGATGAGCAGTTCTTC. This gives the protein CASNREEVDEQFF.

V and J are TRBV4-1 and TRBJ2-7; TRBD2 matches at 7 bases. Germline CDR1 MGHRA, CDR2 YSYEKL. Trimming removed 4 bases from V and 0 bases from J; junction bases left unmatched: 24. The CDR3 totals 21 residues. The CDR3 region has the DNA TGCGCCAGCAGCCTCCGATTGGCCGGGGGTGGTGCTAGCGGTGACTCCTACGAGCAGTACTTC. Translation gives CASSLRLAGGGASGDSYEQYF.

The rearrangement joins TRBV27 to TRBJ2-3; D possibly corresponds to TRBD2 (6 bases). Germline V CDR1 and CDR2: MNHEY, SMNVEV (reference sequence). This CDR3 spans 20 amino acids. Trimming pared 6 bases from V and 0 bases from J, leaving 28 bases between. The CDR3 region has the DNA TGTGCCAGCAGCCCTGCCATCCGTCGGGGGTGGGGGGTTAGCACAGATACGCAGTATTTT. Translation: CASSPAIRRGWGVSTDTQYF.